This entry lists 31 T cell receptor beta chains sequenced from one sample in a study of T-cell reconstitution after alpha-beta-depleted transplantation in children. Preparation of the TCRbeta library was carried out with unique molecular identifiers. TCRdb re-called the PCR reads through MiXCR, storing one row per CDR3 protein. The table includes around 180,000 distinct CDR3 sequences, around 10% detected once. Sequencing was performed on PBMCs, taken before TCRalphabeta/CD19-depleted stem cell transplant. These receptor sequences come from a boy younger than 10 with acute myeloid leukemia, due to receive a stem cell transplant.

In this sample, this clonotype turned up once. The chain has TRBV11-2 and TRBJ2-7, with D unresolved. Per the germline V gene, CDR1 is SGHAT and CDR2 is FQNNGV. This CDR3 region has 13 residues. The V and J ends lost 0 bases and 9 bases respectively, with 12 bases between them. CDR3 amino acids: CASSLDSEFGQYF. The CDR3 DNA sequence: TGTGCCAGCAGCTTAGATTCCGAATTCGGGCAGTACTTC.

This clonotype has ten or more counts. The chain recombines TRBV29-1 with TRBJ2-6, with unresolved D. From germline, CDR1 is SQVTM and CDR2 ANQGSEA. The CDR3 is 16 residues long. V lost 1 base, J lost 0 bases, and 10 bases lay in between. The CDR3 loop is CSVEANGPSGANVLTF. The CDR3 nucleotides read TGCAGCGTTGAAGCGAATGGGCCCTCTGGGGCCAACGTCCTGACTTTC. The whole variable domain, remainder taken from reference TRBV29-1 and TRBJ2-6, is SAVISQKPSRDICQRGTSLTIQCQVDSQVTMMFWYRQQPGQSLTLIATANQGSEATYESGFVIDKFPISRPNLTFSTLTVSNMSPEDSSIYLCSVEANGPSGANVLTFGAGSRLTVL.

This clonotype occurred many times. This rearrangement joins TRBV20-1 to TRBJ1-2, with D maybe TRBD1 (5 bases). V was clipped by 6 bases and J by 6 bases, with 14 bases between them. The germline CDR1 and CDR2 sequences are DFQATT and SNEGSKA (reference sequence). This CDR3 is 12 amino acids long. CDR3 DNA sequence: TGCAGTGCCTCGGGGGACTCGAATGGCTACACCTTC. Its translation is CSASGDSNGYTF.

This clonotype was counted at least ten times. CDR3 DNA sequence: TGTGCCAGCAGCCTTGCCGGGACAGTTGCTTTCTTT. This sequence encodes CASSLAGTVAFF. The chain joins TRBV5-5 to TRBJ1-1; TRBD1 matches 7 bases. The CDR3 runs 12 residues. In germline, CDR1 is SGHKS, CDR2 YYEKEE (reference sequence). Trimming removed 4 bases from V and 11 bases from J; junction bases left unmatched: 8.

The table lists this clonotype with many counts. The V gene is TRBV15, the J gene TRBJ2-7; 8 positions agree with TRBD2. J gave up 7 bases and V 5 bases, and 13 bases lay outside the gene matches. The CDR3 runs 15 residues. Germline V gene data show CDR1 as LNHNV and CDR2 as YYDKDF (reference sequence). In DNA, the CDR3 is TGTGCCACCAGCCACAGCCGGGAGGGCCTAAAAGAGCAGTACTTC. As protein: CATSHSREGLKEQYF.

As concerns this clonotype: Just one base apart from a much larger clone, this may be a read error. The CDR3 nucleotides read TGCGCCAGCGAGGGGCGGATGAATACCGGGGAGCTGTTTTTT. Protein: CASEGRMNTGELFF. The chain is built from TRBV10-2 and TRBJ2-2; D possibly matches TRBD1 or TRBD2 (5 bases each). Trimming removed 8 bases at V and 5 bases at J, with 15 bases between. Per the germline V gene, CDR1 is WSHSY and CDR2 is SAAADI. This CDR3 spans 14 amino acids.

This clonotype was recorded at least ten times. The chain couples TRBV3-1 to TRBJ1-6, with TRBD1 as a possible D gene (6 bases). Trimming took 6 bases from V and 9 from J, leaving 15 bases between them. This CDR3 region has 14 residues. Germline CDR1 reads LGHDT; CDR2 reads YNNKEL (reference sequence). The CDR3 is CASSRTGGPSPLHF. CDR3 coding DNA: TGTGCCAGCAGTCGAACGGGGGGCCCTTCACCCCTCCACTTT.

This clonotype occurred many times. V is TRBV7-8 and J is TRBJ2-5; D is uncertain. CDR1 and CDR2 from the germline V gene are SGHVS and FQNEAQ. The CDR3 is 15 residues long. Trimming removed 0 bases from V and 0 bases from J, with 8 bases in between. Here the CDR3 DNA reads TGTGCCAGCAGCTTAGCGATCGCCCACCAAGAGACCCAGTACTTC. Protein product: CASSLAIAHQETQYF.

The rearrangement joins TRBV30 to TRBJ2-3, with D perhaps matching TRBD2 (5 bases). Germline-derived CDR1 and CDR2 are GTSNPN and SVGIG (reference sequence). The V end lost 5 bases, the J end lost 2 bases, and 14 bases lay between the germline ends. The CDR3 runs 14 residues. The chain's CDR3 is CAWGTPGYTDTQYF. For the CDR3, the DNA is TGTGCCTGGGGCACCCCGGGATACACAGATACGCAGTATTTT. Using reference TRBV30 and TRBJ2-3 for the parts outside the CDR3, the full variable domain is SQTIHQWPATLVQPVGSPLSLECTVEGTSNPNLYWYRQAAGRGLQLLFYSVGIGQISSEVPQNLSASRPQDRQFILSSKKLLLSDSGFYLCAWGTPGYTDTQYFGPGTRLTVL.

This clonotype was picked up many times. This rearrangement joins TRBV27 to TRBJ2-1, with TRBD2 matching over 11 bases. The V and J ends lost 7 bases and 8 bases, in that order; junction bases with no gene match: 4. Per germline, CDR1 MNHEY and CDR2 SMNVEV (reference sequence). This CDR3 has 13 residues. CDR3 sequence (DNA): TGTGCCAGCATGACTAGCGGGGTCGATGAGCAGTTCTTC. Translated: CASMTSGVDEQFF.

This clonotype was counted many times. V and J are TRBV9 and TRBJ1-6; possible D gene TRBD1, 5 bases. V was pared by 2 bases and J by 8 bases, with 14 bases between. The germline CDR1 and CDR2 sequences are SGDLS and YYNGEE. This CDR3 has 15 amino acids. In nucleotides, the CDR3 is TGTGCCAGCAGCGTGGGGCGGGGGGGTGATTCACCCCTCCACTTT. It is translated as CASSVGRGGDSPLHF.

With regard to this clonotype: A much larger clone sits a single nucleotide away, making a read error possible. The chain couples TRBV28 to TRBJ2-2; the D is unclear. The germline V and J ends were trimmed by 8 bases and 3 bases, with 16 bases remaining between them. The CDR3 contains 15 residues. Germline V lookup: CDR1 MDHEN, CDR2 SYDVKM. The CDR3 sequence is CASGGIERHTGELFF. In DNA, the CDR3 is TGTGCCAGCGGTGGGATTGAGAGACACACCGGGGAGCTGTTTTTT. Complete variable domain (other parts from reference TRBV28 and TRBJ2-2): DVKVTQSSRYLVKRTGEKVFLECVQDMDHENMFWYRQDPGLGLRLIYFSYDVKMKEKGDIPEGYSVSREKKERFSLILESASTNQTSMYLCASGGIERHTGELFFGEGSRLTVL.

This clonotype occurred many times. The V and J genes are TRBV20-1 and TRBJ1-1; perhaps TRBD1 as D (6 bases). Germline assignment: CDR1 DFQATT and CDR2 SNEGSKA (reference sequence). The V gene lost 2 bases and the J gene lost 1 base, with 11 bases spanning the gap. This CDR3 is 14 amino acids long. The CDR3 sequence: CSARNGQTNTEAFF. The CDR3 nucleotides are TGCAGTGCTAGAAATGGACAGACGAACACTGAAGCTTTCTTT.

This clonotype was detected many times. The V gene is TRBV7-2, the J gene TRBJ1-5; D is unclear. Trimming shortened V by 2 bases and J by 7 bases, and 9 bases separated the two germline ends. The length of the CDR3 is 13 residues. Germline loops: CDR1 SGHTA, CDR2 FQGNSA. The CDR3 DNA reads TGTGCCAGCAGCTTAACGACGCGGCAGCCCCAGCATTTT. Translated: CASSLTTRQPQHF.

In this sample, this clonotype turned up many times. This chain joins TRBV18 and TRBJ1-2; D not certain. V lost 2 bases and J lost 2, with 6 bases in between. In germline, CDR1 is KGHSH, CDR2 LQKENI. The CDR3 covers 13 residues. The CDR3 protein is CASSPEENYGYTF. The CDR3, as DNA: TGTGCCAGCTCACCAGAGGAAAACTATGGCTACACCTTC.

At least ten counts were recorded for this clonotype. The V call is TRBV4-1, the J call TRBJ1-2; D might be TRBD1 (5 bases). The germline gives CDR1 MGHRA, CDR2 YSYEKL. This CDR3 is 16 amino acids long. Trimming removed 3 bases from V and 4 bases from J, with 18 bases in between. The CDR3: CASSQAFSGTSYGYTF. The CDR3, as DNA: TGCGCCAGCAGCCAGGCTTTTTCCGGGACTAGCTATGGCTACACCTTC.

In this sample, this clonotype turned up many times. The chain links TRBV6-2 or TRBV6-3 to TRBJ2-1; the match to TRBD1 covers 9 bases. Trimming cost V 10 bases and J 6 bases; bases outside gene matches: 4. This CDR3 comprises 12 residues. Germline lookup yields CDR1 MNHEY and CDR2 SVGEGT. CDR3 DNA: TGTGCCACCTCGGGACAGGGCAATGAGCAGTTCTTC. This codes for CATSGQGNEQFF.

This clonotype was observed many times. The CDR3, as DNA: TGTGCCAGCGGTTACATCTATGGCTACACCTTC. Translation gives CASGYIYGYTF. The gene calls are TRBV27 and TRBJ1-2; no firm D call. The CDR3 has 11 residues. V dropped 8 bases and J dropped 4 bases, with 8 bases sitting between them. Germline CDR1 reads MNHEY; CDR2 reads SMNVEV (reference sequence).

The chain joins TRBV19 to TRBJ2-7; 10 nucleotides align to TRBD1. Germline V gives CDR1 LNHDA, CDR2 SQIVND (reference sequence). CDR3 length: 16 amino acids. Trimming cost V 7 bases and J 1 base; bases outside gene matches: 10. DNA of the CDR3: TGTGCCAGTACCTCCCCCCGGACAGGGGGTTCCTACGAGCAGTACTTC. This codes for CASTSPRTGGSYEQYF.

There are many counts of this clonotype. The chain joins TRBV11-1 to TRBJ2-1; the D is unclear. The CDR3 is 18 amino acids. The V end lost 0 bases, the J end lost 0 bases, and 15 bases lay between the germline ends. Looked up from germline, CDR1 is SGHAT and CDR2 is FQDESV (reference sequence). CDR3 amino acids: CASSLALFLLSSYNEQFF. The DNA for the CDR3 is TGTGCCAGCAGCTTAGCGCTATTCCTATTAAGCTCCTACAATGAGCAGTTCTTC.

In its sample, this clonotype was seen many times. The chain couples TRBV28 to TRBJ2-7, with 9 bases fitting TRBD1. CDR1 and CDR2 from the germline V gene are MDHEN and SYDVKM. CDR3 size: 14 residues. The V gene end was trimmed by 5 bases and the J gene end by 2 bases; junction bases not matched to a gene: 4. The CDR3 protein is CASSEGTGTYEQYV. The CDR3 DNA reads TGTGCCAGCAGTGAGGGGACAGGGACCTACGAGCAGTACGTC.

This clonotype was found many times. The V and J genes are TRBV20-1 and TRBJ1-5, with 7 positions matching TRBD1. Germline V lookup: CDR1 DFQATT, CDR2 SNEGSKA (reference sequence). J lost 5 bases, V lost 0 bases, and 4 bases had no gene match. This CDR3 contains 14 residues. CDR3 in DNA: TGCAGTGCTAGAGATGGGACAGATTATCAGCCCCAGCATTTT. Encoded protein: CSARDGTDYQPQHF.

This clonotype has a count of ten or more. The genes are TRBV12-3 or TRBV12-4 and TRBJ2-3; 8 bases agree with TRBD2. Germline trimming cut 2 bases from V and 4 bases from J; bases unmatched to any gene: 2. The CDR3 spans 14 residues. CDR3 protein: CASSLRGGSDTQYF. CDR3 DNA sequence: TGTGCCAGCAGTTTACGGGGGGGCTCAGATACGCAGTATTTT.

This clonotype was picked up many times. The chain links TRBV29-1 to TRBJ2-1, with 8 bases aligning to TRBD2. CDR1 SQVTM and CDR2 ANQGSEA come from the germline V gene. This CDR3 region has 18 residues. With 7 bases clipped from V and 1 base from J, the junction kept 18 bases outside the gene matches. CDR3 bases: TGCAGCGCGAGGGAACTAGCGGAAGATTTTGGATCCTACAATGAGCAGTTCTTC. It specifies CSARELAEDFGSYNEQFF.

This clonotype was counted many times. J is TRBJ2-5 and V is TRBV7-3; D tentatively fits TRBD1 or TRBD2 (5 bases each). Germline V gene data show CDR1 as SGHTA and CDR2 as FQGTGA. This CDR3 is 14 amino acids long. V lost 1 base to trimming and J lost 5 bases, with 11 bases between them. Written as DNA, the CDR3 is TGTGCCAGCAGCTTAATGGGACCTGCGGAGACCCAGTACTTC. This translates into CASSLMGPAETQYF.

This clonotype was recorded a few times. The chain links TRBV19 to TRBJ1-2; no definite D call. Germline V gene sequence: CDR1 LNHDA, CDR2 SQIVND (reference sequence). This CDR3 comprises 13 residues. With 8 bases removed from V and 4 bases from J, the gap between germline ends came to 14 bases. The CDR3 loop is CASDHGELYGYTF. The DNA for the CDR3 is TGTGCCAGTGATCACGGGGAACTCTATGGCTACACCTTC. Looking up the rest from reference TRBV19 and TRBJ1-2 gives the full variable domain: DGGITQSPKYLFRKEGQNVTLSCEQNLNHDAMYWYRQDPGQGLRLIYYSQIVNDFQKGDIAEGYSVSREKKESFPLTVTSAQKNPTAFYLCASDHGELYGYTFGSGTRLTVV.

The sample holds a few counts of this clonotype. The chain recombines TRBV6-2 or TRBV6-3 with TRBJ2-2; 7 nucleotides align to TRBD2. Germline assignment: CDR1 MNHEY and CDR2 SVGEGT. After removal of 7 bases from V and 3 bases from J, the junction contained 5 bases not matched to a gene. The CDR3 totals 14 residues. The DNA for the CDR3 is TGTGCCAGCACCGAGGGAGGGTACACCGGGGAGCTGTTTTTT. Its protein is CASTEGGYTGELFF.

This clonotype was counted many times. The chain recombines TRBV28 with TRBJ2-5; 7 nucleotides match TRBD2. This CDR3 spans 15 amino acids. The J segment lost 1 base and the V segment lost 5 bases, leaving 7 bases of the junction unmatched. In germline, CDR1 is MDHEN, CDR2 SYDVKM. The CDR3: CASSPSSGVQETQYF. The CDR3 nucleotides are TGTGCCAGCAGTCCTTCTAGCGGAGTCCAAGAGACCCAGTACTTC.

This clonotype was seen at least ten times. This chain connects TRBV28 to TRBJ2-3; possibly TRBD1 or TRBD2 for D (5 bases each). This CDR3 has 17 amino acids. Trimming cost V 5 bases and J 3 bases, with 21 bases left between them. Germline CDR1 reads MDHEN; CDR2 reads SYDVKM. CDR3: CASSVPSGEEGTDTQYF. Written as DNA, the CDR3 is TGTGCCAGCAGTGTACCCAGCGGCGAAGAGGGGACAGATACGCAGTATTTT. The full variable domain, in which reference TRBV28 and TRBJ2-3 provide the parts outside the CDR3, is DVKVTQSSRYLVKRTGEKVFLECVQDMDHENMFWYRQDPGLGLRLIYFSYDVKMKEKGDIPEGYSVSREKKERFSLILESASTNQTSMYLCASSVPSGEEGTDTQYFGPGTRLTVL.

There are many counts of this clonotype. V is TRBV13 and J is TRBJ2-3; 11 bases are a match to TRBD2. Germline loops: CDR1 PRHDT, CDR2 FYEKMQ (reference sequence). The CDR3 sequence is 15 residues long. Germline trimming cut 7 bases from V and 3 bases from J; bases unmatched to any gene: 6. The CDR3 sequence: CASNLAGGLTDTQYF. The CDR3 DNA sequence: TGTGCCAGCAACCTAGCGGGAGGTTTAACAGATACGCAGTATTTT.

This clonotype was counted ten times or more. In DNA, the CDR3 is TGCAGTGCTAGCGGGAGGGGCGAGCAGTTCTTC. The encoded protein is CSASGRGEQFF. The chain uses TRBV20-1 and TRBJ2-1; 8 bases align to TRBD2. The CDR3 runs to 11 residues. The V and J ends lost 3 bases and 10 bases, in that order; junction bases with no gene match: 2. CDR1 DFQATT and CDR2 SNEGSKA come from the germline V gene (reference sequence).